This TCR beta chain was captured in a study of tumor and adjacent non-tumor tissue in lung cancer (dated by TCRdb to 2016 to 2019). Background for the entire study: By cancer type, the cohort comprised around 11 adenocarcinoma patients, 2 squamous cell carcinoma patients and 1 small cell lung cancer patient. Among the 15 or so patients, ages ranged from roughly 30 to 76 years, some ten were men and 5 were women, and disease was TNM stage I to III. Sequencing generated a total of about 130,000,000 productive TCRbeta reads, averaging around 4.2 million reads per sample. The study compared bulk TCRbeta repertoires from lung tumor tissue and matched distant non-tumor lung tissue of approximately 15 lung cancer patients. Around 31 paired specimens, one tumor and one normal lung sample per patient, were profiled by TCRbeta CDR3 sequencing. Study-wide findings and limitations: The sequencing platform is not named in the methods, and unique molecular identifiers are not mentioned. Because peripheral blood was not sequenced, the blood TCRbeta repertoires of the lung cancer patients in the study went unexamined. The cohort had only about 16 patients, and the authors noted that larger samples and more detailed clinical data are needed. Tumor tissue showed significantly greater TCR diversity (inverse Simpson) than normal lung tissue (roughly 430 vs 170, P = 0.0075, Mann-Whitney U test). The top 100 clones made up a significantly larger cumulative share of the repertoire in normal lung than in tumor tissue. Significantly higher TCR diversity was found in younger patients, and higher tumor TCR diversity was associated with shorter overall and disease-free survival.

The library was generated by multiplex PCR. The data were produced on an Illumina HiSeq 2500. TCRbeta libraries were constructed through three rounds of nested PCR with primers (Table S4) according to protocols adapted from ARM-PCR. Before sequencing, PCR products of 200-500 bp were excised from the gel and purified with the QIAquick gel extraction kit. The original pipeline was this. Reads were cleaned with Trimmomatic, merged with FLASH into complete CDR3 sequences, and assigned to V(D)J germline segments with MiTCR. VDJtools was used to compute clonal diversity as the inverse Simpson's index. In-frame sequences without a premature stop codon were defined as productive reads. TCRdb itself trimmed the public reads at Q25 with fastp, ran MiXCR and retained productive beta chains. Every CDR3 protein is listed once, alongside the most common genes and DNA of its rows. The V and J calls here are based on TCRdb, not the publication. This sample comprises about 110,000 distinct CDR3 sequences, 75% of them detected only once. The ten largest clones take up around 37% of the sample.

Points on this clonotype: Its binding antigen is unknown. Within one base of it there is no much larger clone, and no base qualities were kept.

Bulk unsorted tissue served as the source for RNA extraction, and RNA quality was assessed using a NanoDrop ND-1000 and an Agilent 2100. Newly diagnosed lung cancer patients without prior chemotherapy who had been admitted for thoracic surgery in China between August and November 2014 were enrolled as donors. The study excluded patients who had received radiotherapy or chemotherapy before or who had another cancer at the same time. Surgical tissue pieces of roughly 1-2 cm3 were preserved in RNAlater solution and were kept at -80 degrees C until use. V was cut back by 0 bases and J by 10 bases, leaving a gap of 12 bases between them. The CDR3 sequence holds 13 residues, the cysteine and phenylalanine included. The DNA shown is the 39-base CDR3, in frame from base 1. CDR1 SGHAT and CDR2 FQNNGV were looked up in the germline V gene.

The V gene is TRBV11-2 and the J gene is TRBJ1-1; the D segment could be TRBD1, given 5 matching bases. The clonotype comes from a woman aged 55-70 years with non-small cell lung cancer. Material: lung tumor tissue. The encoded CDR3 is CASSLDIQGGAFF. The bases read TGTGCCAGCAGCTTAGATATCCAGGGAGGAGCTTTCTTT.